These T cell receptor beta chains were read from a single sample in a study of blood T cell repertoires in COVID-19. The repertoire was sequenced with immunoSEQ multiplex PCR; TCRdb's copy has only in-frame clones and lacks some. Of 400,000 to 450,000 clones in the sample, approximately 90% were seen once. What was sequenced was peripheral blood. All receptors derive from a man aged 18 to 29 with COVID-19, enrolled during active disease. Both conserved end residues are part of each CDR3. Fields, in order: clone size, J gene, D gene, CDR3 length, V gene, CDR3 DNA, CDR3 protein. The D gene is left open where the match is weak. Rows give clone size only sometimes, using once, few, many, or a class for an expanded clone.

clone size: .
J gene: TRBJ2-1
D gene: TRBD1
CDR3 length: 16
V gene: TRBV7-9
CDR3 DNA: TGTGCCAGCAGCAGCTCCCGGGACAGGGGGTACAATGAGCAGTTCTTC
CDR3 protein: CASSSSRDRGYNEQFF

clone size: .
J gene: TRBJ1-1
D gene: .
CDR3 length: 17
V gene: TRBV5-1
CDR3 DNA: TGCGCCAGCAGCTTGGGAAACAGGGTATTAATGAACACTGAAGCTTTCTTT
CDR3 protein: CASSLGNRVLMNTEAFF

clone size: .
J gene: TRBJ2-1
D gene: .
CDR3 length: 13
V gene: TRBV19
CDR3 DNA: TGTGCCATTTCCCGGGGGTCCTACAATGAGCAGTTCTTC
CDR3 protein: CAISRGSYNEQFF

clone size: .
J gene: TRBJ1-5
D gene: .
CDR3 length: 14
V gene: TRBV19
CDR3 DNA: TGTGCCAGTTACCTTTACGGTAGCAATCAGCCCCAGCATTTT
CDR3 protein: CASYLYGSNQPQHF

clone size: once
J gene: TRBJ2-3
D gene: TRBD2
CDR3 length: 13
V gene: TRBV24-1
CDR3 DNA: TGTGCCACCGGACTAGCGGGGGTAGATACGCAGTATTTT
CDR3 protein: CATGLAGVDTQYF

clone size: .
J gene: TRBJ2-7
D gene: .
CDR3 length: 13
V gene: TRBV9
CDR3 DNA: TGTGCCAGCAGCGTTAATAGCGGAGGCGAGCAGTACTTC
CDR3 protein: CASSVNSGGEQYF

clone size: .
J gene: TRBJ2-7
D gene: TRBD2
CDR3 length: 15
V gene: TRBV5-8
CDR3 DNA: TGTGCCAGCACCCAACGGGGCGCGGGAGGTTACGAGCAGTACTTC
CDR3 protein: CASTQRGAGGYEQYF

clone size: once
J gene: TRBJ1-2
D gene: .
CDR3 length: 11
V gene: TRBV20-1
CDR3 DNA: TGCAGTGCTGTAGGGGGCTATGGCTACACCTTC
CDR3 protein: CSAVGGYGYTF

clone size: .
J gene: TRBJ1-2
D gene: .
CDR3 length: 12
V gene: TRBV14
CDR3 DNA: TGTGCCAGTAGTGAGGGCACCTATGGCTACACCTTC
CDR3 protein: CASSEGTYGYTF

clone size: .
J gene: TRBJ2-2
D gene: .
CDR3 length: 13
V gene: TRBV12-5
CDR3 DNA: TGTGCTAGTGGTTCGCTAGTAGTCGGGGAGCTGTTTTTT
CDR3 protein: CASGSLVVGELFF

clone size: .
J gene: TRBJ2-5
D gene: TRBD2
CDR3 length: 16
V gene: TRBV19
CDR3 DNA: TGTGCCAGTAGTACGATACTAGCGGGAGAGCAAGAGACCCAGTACTTC
CDR3 protein: CASSTILAGEQETQYF

clone size: .
J gene: TRBJ2-1
D gene: TRBD2
CDR3 length: 17
V gene: TRBV30
CDR3 DNA: TGTGCCTGGAGGGGACTAGCGGGAGCCCAAACCTACAATGAGCAGTTCTTC
CDR3 protein: CAWRGLAGAQTYNEQFF

clone size: few
J gene: TRBJ1-2
D gene: .
CDR3 length: 15
V gene: TRBV6-4
CDR3 DNA: TGTGCCAGCAGTGACCAAACAGGGAGTTTCGGTGGCTACACCTTC
CDR3 protein: CASSDQTGSFGGYTF

clone size: once
J gene: TRBJ1-6
D gene: .
CDR3 length: 16
V gene: TRBV19
CDR3 DNA: TGTGCCAGTAGTATAAACCTTTATAGCGATAATTCACCCCTCCACTTT
CDR3 protein: CASSINLYSDNSPLHF

clone size: .
J gene: TRBJ1-4
D gene: .
CDR3 length: 17
V gene: TRBV18
CDR3 DNA: TGTGCCAGCTCACCACGATTTTTCGGGACTTTTGGGGAAAAACTGTTTTTT
CDR3 protein: CASSPRFFGTFGEKLFF

clone size: .
J gene: TRBJ2-5
D gene: .
CDR3 length: 12
V gene: TRBV19
CDR3 DNA: TGTGCCAGTAGCCAGGTACGGGAGACCCAGTACTTC
CDR3 protein: CASSQVRETQYF

clone size: .
J gene: TRBJ2-1
D gene: .
CDR3 length: 13
V gene: TRBV6-5
CDR3 DNA: TGTGCCAGCAGTTCGACTGGAACAATGACGCAGTTCTTC
CDR3 protein: CASSSTGTMTQFF

clone size: .
J gene: TRBJ2-1
D gene: TRBD2
CDR3 length: 15
V gene: TRBV18
CDR3 DNA: TGTGCCAGCTCACCGGTAATAGCGGGTTACAATGAGCAGTTCTTC
CDR3 protein: CASSPVIAGYNEQFF

clone size: .
J gene: TRBJ2-3
D gene: TRBD2
CDR3 length: 17
V gene: TRBV4-1
CDR3 DNA: TGCGCCAGCAGCCGAACCATAGCGGGGGATACCGAGGATACGCAGTATTTT
CDR3 protein: CASSRTIAGDTEDTQYF

clone size: .
J gene: TRBJ2-3
D gene: .
CDR3 length: 14
V gene: TRBV24-1
CDR3 DNA: TGTGCCACCAGTGGCCAGGGCCTCATAGATACGCAGTATTTT
CDR3 protein: CATSGQGLIDTQYF

clone size: .
J gene: TRBJ2-7
D gene: .
CDR3 length: 13
V gene: TRBV2
CDR3 DNA: TGTGCCAGCAAGTGGGACACAGCATGGGAGCAGTACTTC
CDR3 protein: CASKWDTAWEQYF

clone size: .
J gene: TRBJ2-7
D gene: .
CDR3 length: 16
V gene: TRBV19
CDR3 DNA: TGTGCCAGTAGACCGGGGTCGAGCGTCGGAACCTACGAGCAGTACTTC
CDR3 protein: CASRPGSSVGTYEQYF

clone size: few
J gene: TRBJ2-7
D gene: TRBD2
CDR3 length: 16
V gene: TRBV7-9
CDR3 DNA: TGTGCCAGCAGTCGTAGCGGGAGGGACTTTTCCTACGAGCAGTACTTC
CDR3 protein: CASSRSGRDFSYEQYF

clone size: few
J gene: TRBJ1-1
D gene: .
CDR3 length: 13
V gene: TRBV7-9
CDR3 DNA: TGTGCCAGCAGCCCCTCGGGGGGCACTGAAGCTTTCTTT
CDR3 protein: CASSPSGGTEAFF

clone size: .
J gene: TRBJ2-4
D gene: .
CDR3 length: 16
V gene: TRBV23-1
CDR3 DNA: TGCGCCAGCAGCAACGACAGGTCTGATGGAAAAAACATTCAGTACTTC
CDR3 protein: CASSNDRSDGKNIQYF

clone size: .
J gene: TRBJ2-1
D gene: TRBD2
CDR3 length: 15
V gene: TRBV27
CDR3 DNA: TGTGCCAGCAGTTTATCGGCTAGCGGGGGGGATGAGCAGTTCTTC
CDR3 protein: CASSLSASGGDEQFF

clone size: .
J gene: TRBJ2-3
D gene: .
CDR3 length: 15
V gene: TRBV9
CDR3 DNA: TGTGCCAGCAGCGGGAGCTGGGAGTTGGCAGATACGCAGTATTTT
CDR3 protein: CASSGSWELADTQYF

clone size: .
J gene: TRBJ2-1
D gene: .
CDR3 length: 16
V gene: TRBV7-2
CDR3 DNA: TGTGCCAGCAGCTTATTGGGCCAACCTGTGGCAAATGAGCAGTTCTTC
CDR3 protein: CASSLLGQPVANEQFF

clone size: .
J gene: TRBJ2-5
D gene: TRBD2
CDR3 length: 14
V gene: TRBV24-1
CDR3 DNA: TGTGCCACCAGTGATTCCAGGGAGGGAGAGACCCAGTACTTC
CDR3 protein: CATSDSREGETQYF

clone size: .
J gene: TRBJ2-7
D gene: .
CDR3 length: 15
V gene: TRBV30
CDR3 DNA: TGTGCCTGGAGTGGAGGGTTAGCTCCTCGGGACGAGCAGTACTTC
CDR3 protein: CAWSGGLAPRDEQYF

clone size: many
J gene: TRBJ1-1
D gene: .
CDR3 length: 15
V gene: TRBV6-5
CDR3 DNA: TGTGCCAGCAGTTACTTCGGACGGGAGGGTACTGAAGCTTTCTTT
CDR3 protein: CASSYFGREGTEAFF

clone size: .
J gene: TRBJ2-3
D gene: TRBD1
CDR3 length: 15
V gene: TRBV7-6
CDR3 DNA: TGTGCCAGCAGCCCGGACAGGCGCAGCACAGATACGCAGTATTTT
CDR3 protein: CASSPDRRSTDTQYF

clone size: .
J gene: TRBJ1-3
D gene: .
CDR3 length: 18
V gene: TRBV14
CDR3 DNA: TGTGCCAGCAGCCAAGATAGGGGGACGACAATCTCTGGAAACACCATATATTTT
CDR3 protein: CASSQDRGTTISGNTIYF

clone size: .
J gene: TRBJ1-1
D gene: .
CDR3 length: 14
V gene: TRBV5-1
CDR3 DNA: TGCGCCAGCAGCTTGGAGGGCAGGGGCACTGAAGCTTTCTTT
CDR3 protein: CASSLEGRGTEAFF

clone size: .
J gene: TRBJ2-5
D gene: .
CDR3 length: 15
V gene: TRBV27
CDR3 DNA: TGTGCCAGCAGTTTAGAGCGAGGTATTCGCGAGACCCAGTACTTC
CDR3 protein: CASSLERGIRETQYF

clone size: .
J gene: TRBJ1-6
D gene: .
CDR3 length: 14
V gene: TRBV5-1
CDR3 DNA: TGCGCCAGCAGCACAGGACGGGCTAATTCACCCCTCCACTTT
CDR3 protein: CASSTGRANSPLHF

clone size: .
J gene: TRBJ1-1
D gene: TRBD1
CDR3 length: 15
V gene: TRBV7-9
CDR3 DNA: TGTGCCAGCAGCTTAGCGCAGGGGGTAAACACTGAAGCTTTCTTT
CDR3 protein: CASSLAQGVNTEAFF

clone size: .
J gene: TRBJ1-3
D gene: TRBD1
CDR3 length: 14
V gene: TRBV6-4
CDR3 DNA: TGTGCCAGCAGCGCCGGGACAGCGGGAAACACCATATATTTT
CDR3 protein: CASSAGTAGNTIYF

clone size: .
J gene: TRBJ1-1
D gene: .
CDR3 length: 14
V gene: TRBV27
CDR3 DNA: TGTGCCAGCAGCCTACAACAGGGGAACACTGAAGCTTTCTTT
CDR3 protein: CASSLQQGNTEAFF

clone size: .
J gene: TRBJ1-2
D gene: .
CDR3 length: 15
V gene: TRBV6-5
CDR3 DNA: TGTGCCAGCAGTCCCGAGGCTGGGCAGGGCTATGGCTACACCTTC
CDR3 protein: CASSPEAGQGYGYTF

clone size: .
J gene: TRBJ2-3
D gene: TRBD1
CDR3 length: 14
V gene: TRBV10-3
CDR3 DNA: TGTGCCATTCAGGGACAGATCTTCACAGATACGCAGTATTTT
CDR3 protein: CAIQGQIFTDTQYF

clone size: .
J gene: TRBJ1-1
D gene: .
CDR3 length: 14
V gene: TRBV6-6
CDR3 DNA: TGTGCCAGCAGGGGCGGGTCGGGGGGCACTGAAGCTTTCTTT
CDR3 protein: CASRGGSGGTEAFF

clone size: .
J gene: TRBJ1-5
D gene: TRBD1
CDR3 length: 15
V gene: TRBV5-1
CDR3 DNA: TGCGCCAGCAGCCCGACAGGGGCTGGCAATCAGCCCCAGCATTTT
CDR3 protein: CASSPTGAGNQPQHF

clone size: .
J gene: TRBJ2-1
D gene: TRBD2
CDR3 length: 13
V gene: TRBV5-1
CDR3 DNA: TGCGCCAGCAGCTTAGCGGGAGTCAATGAGCAGTTCTTC
CDR3 protein: CASSLAGVNEQFF

clone size: .
J gene: TRBJ1-3
D gene: TRBD1
CDR3 length: 14
V gene: TRBV7-9
CDR3 DNA: TGTGCCAGCGGACGGGACAGCTCGGGAAACACCATATATTTT
CDR3 protein: CASGRDSSGNTIYF

clone size: .
J gene: TRBJ2-2
D gene: .
CDR3 length: 14
V gene: TRBV2
CDR3 DNA: TGTGCCAGCAAGACGACTAGATCTACCGGGGAGCTGTTTTTT
CDR3 protein: CASKTTRSTGELFF

clone size: .
J gene: TRBJ2-1
D gene: .
CDR3 length: 13
V gene: TRBV30
CDR3 DNA: TGTGCCTGGATGGGACTTTCCTACAATGAGCAGTTCTTC
CDR3 protein: CAWMGLSYNEQFF

clone size: once
J gene: TRBJ2-7
D gene: TRBD2
CDR3 length: 14
V gene: TRBV6-5
CDR3 DNA: TGTGCCAGCAGTCCAGGACTAGCTGCCTACGAGCAGTACTTC
CDR3 protein: CASSPGLAAYEQYF

clone size: .
J gene: TRBJ1-3
D gene: .
CDR3 length: 14
V gene: TRBV15
CDR3 DNA: TGTGCCACCAGCAGAGACAGGTCTGGAAACACCATATATTTT
CDR3 protein: CATSRDRSGNTIYF

clone size: .
J gene: TRBJ1-3
D gene: .
CDR3 length: 18
V gene: TRBV2
CDR3 DNA: TGTGCCAGCAGCTTTAGAGGGTCTTCCCCGGTCTCTGGAAACACCATATATTTT
CDR3 protein: CASSFRGSSPVSGNTIYF

clone size: .
J gene: TRBJ1-1
D gene: .
CDR3 length: 18
V gene: TRBV7-9
CDR3 DNA: TGTGCCAGCAGCCCAAATTACGGGACATCCAACATGAACACTGAAGCTTTCTTT
CDR3 protein: CASSPNYGTSNMNTEAFF

clone size: .
J gene: TRBJ1-5
D gene: .
CDR3 length: 14
V gene: TRBV6-5
CDR3 DNA: TGTGCCAGCATCGACACAGGGCGTAATCAGCCCCAGCATTTT
CDR3 protein: CASIDTGRNQPQHF

clone size: .
J gene: TRBJ2-2
D gene: TRBD2
CDR3 length: 16
V gene: TRBV5-6
CDR3 DNA: TGTGCCAGCAGCGGGGGACTAACCGAGAACACCGGGGAGCTGTTTTTT
CDR3 protein: CASSGGLTENTGELFF

clone size: .
J gene: TRBJ2-3
D gene: .
CDR3 length: 12
V gene: TRBV27
CDR3 DNA: TGTGCCAGCAGTCCCCACACAGATACGCAGTATTTT
CDR3 protein: CASSPHTDTQYF

clone size: .
J gene: TRBJ1-5
D gene: .
CDR3 length: 15
V gene: TRBV7-9
CDR3 DNA: TGTGCCAGCAGCTTAGGGGGCTTAGGTAATCAGCCCCAGCATTTT
CDR3 protein: CASSLGGLGNQPQHF